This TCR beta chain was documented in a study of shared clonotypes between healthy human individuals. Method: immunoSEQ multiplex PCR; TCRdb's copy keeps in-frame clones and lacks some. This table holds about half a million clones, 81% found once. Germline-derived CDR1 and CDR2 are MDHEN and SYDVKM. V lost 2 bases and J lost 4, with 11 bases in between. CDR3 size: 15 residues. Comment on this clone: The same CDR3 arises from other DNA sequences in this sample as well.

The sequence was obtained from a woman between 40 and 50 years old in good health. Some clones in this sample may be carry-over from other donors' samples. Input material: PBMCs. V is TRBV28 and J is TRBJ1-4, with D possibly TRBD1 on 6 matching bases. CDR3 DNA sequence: TGTGCCAGCAGTTTAAGGGGGGCGGGTAATGAAAAACTGTTTTTT. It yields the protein CASSLRGAGNEKLFF.